The clone carrying this T cell receptor beta chain has a count of ten or more. This specimen comes from a study of identical twins. A universal primer site came from template switching; cDNA carried unique molecular identifiers. TCRdb independently ran MiXCR on the 5' RACE reads; one entry per CDR3 protein. The data show 250,000 to 350,000 distinct CDR3 sequences, just under 9.5% seen once. V lost 0 bases and J lost 5, with 14 bases in between. The CDR3 loop spans 14 amino acids. Looked up from germline, CDR1 is SQVTM and CDR2 is ANQGSEA. A further study also used this sample, focusing on yellow fever vaccine responses in identical twins.

The sample comprised CD8+ T cells sorted from blood. The V gene is TRBV29-1, the J gene TRBJ2-7; no clear D. The clonotype was recovered from a young woman in good health. The CDR3 protein is CSVEDPNSRHEQYF. The CDR3 DNA reads TGCAGCGTTGAAGACCCAAATTCTAGGCACGAGCAGTACTTC.